These 25 T cell receptor beta chains came from one sample sequenced in a study of spatial heterogeneity in lung cancer. TCRdb fed the 5' RACE reads into MiXCR, producing one record per CDR3 protein. The sample has about 39,000 distinct CDR3 sequences, less than 6% seen once. Time point meaning: sample taken at primary tumor resection. Unsorted tumor, nontumor lung tissue or cryopreserved PBMC supplied the whole RNA. Sequences were derived from PBMCs, sampled at surgery. The receptors originated from a male donor with early-stage non-small cell lung cancer.

Only a few counts were recorded for this clonotype. The chain couples TRBV16 to TRBJ1-5; TRBD1 matches 9 bases. Germline V gives CDR1 KGHSY, CDR2 FQNENV. V was clipped by 5 bases and J by 11 bases; unmatched bases: 19. This CDR3 has 17 residues. CDR3 sequence (DNA): TGTGCCAGCAGCTCCAGGACAGGGGTCCCTGGAATAAAGGCCCAGCATTTT. Translation gives CASSSRTGVPGIKAQHF.

This clonotype is medium-sized within its sample. The rearrangement links TRBV10-2 to TRBJ2-4; D gene unclear. With 0 bases removed from V and 0 bases from J, the gap between germline ends came to 9 bases. There are 16 residues in the CDR3. Germline CDR1 is WSHSY and CDR2 is SAAADI. This CDR3 reads CASSESTQLAKNIQYF. The CDR3 DNA reads TGCGCCAGCAGTGAGTCGACACAGTTAGCCAAAAACATTCAGTACTTC.

This clonotype was counted ten times or more. The rearrangement uses TRBV30 and TRBJ1-1; a possible D gene is TRBD1 (6 bases). Deletions cut 7 bases from V and 4 bases from J, with 22 bases between. Germline assignment: CDR1 GTSNPN and CDR2 SVGIG (reference sequence). The CDR3 sequence is 15 residues long. DNA for the CDR3: TGTGCCTTGGATAAAATCGGGGGCCTGGGCACTGAAGCTTTCTTT. Protein: CALDKIGGLGTEAFF.

This clonotype was observed at least ten times. The rearrangement joins TRBV3-1 to TRBJ1-2; 9 positions agree with TRBD1. The germline gives CDR1 LGHDT, CDR2 YNNKEL (reference sequence). V lost 2 bases and J lost 10; bases outside the gene matches: 8. The CDR3 extends over 14 amino acids. CDR3 coding DNA: TGTGCCAGCAGCCAACTTGGACAGGGGTTGATCTACACCTTC. Translation: CASSQLGQGLIYTF.

This clonotype was seen many times. J is TRBJ2-4 and V is TRBV10-3; perhaps TRBD1 as D (6 bases). V was clipped by 4 bases and J by 5 bases, with 9 bases between them. The CDR3 consists of 13 residues. Germline CDR1 ENHRY, CDR2 SYGVKD. CDR3 region: CAISGTAENIQYF. The DNA for the CDR3 is TGTGCCATCAGTGGGACAGCAGAAAACATTCAGTACTTC.

This clonotype was observed many times. One junction end disagrees with the germline gene, perhaps due to a read error. J is TRBJ1-1 and V is TRBV7-7, with 7 bases matching TRBD1. The length of the CDR3 is 14 residues. Germline V gives CDR1 SSHAT, CDR2 FNYEAQ (reference sequence). This CDR3 is CASSFPTGFTEAFF. In DNA form, the CDR3 reads TGTGCTAGCAGCTTCCCGACAGGGTTCACTGAAGCTTTCTTT.

The table lists this clonotype with many counts. The genes are TRBV19 and TRBJ1-5; no clear D. The CDR3 totals 14 residues. The V end was cut by 6 bases, the J end by 3 bases, with 12 bases between. CDR1 LNHDA and CDR2 SQIVND come from the germline V gene (reference sequence). The CDR3 DNA reads as TGTGCCAGTAGCAGGACGGAGGCCAATCAGCCCCAGCATTTT. This translates into CASSRTEANQPQHF.

This clonotype was recorded a few times. The chain is built from TRBV7-2 and TRBJ1-1; D gene ambiguous. The CDR3 is made up of 13 amino acids. Germline V gene data show CDR1 as SGHTA and CDR2 as FQGNSA. V was clipped by 5 bases and J by 0 bases, with 7 bases between them. The CDR3: CASSNQVNTEAFF. The CDR3 nucleotides read TGTGCCAGCAGCAACCAGGTGAACACTGAAGCTTTCTTT.

This clonotype was counted ten times or more. The rearrangement uses TRBV6-1 and TRBJ2-1; 10 bases match TRBD2. The CDR3 is 14 residues long. Germline V gene data show CDR1 as MNHNS and CDR2 as SASEGT. Trimming removed 5 bases from V and 7 bases from J; junction bases left unmatched: 5. CDR3 in amino acids: CASSNVAGGNEQFF. The CDR3 DNA is TGTGCCAGCAGTAATGTAGCGGGGGGAAATGAGCAGTTCTTC.

The chain joins TRBV21-1 to TRBJ1-4; no DNA check was done on the table's D call, TRBD1. TRBV21-1 is noted as a pseudogene. The CDR3 spans 16 residues. DNA for the CDR3: TGTGCCAGCAGCAAAATCGGACAGGGAAGGGGTGAAAAACTGTTTTTT. It codes for CASSKIGQGRGEKLFF.

This clonotype was recorded at least ten times. This rearrangement joins TRBV29-1 to TRBJ1-2, with D uncertain. Germline CDR1 is SQVTM and CDR2 is ANQGSEA. V lost 3 bases and J lost 8, with 13 bases in between. This CDR3 is built from 12 residues. CDR3 in amino acids: CSVDQGGKGYTF. CDR3 in DNA: TGCAGCGTTGACCAAGGAGGGAAGGGCTACACCTTC.

This clonotype was counted many times. This chain links TRBV29-1 with TRBJ1-2; D is ambiguous. The V end was cut by 6 bases, the J end by 0 bases, with 8 bases between. The CDR3 runs to 12 residues. In germline, CDR1 is SQVTM, CDR2 ANQGSEA. The CDR3 loop is CSVGSPNYGYTF. CDR3 bases: TGCAGCGTGGGCAGTCCTAACTATGGCTACACCTTC.

The chain is built from TRBV20-1 and TRBJ2-3, with 9 bases matching TRBD2. Germline V gives CDR1 DFQATT, CDR2 SNEGSKA (reference sequence). The CDR3 length is 17 residues. V gave up 0 bases and J gave up 3 bases; unmatched junction bases: 10. The CDR3 region has the DNA TGCAGTGCTAGAGATTACAGCGGGGGGACCGGGACAGATACGCAGTATTTT. This encodes CSARDYSGGTGTDTQYF.

This clonotype was seen repeatedly, ten times or more. The J gene is TRBJ2-5, the V gene TRBV7-2; no clear D. The CDR3 covers 14 residues. In germline, CDR1 is SGHTA, CDR2 FQGNSA. V was trimmed by 4 bases and J by 5 bases, leaving 14 bases between them. The CDR3 nucleotides read TGTGCCAGCAGCTCCAGGCCCCTTCGGGAGACCCAGTACTTC. Amino acids: CASSSRPLRETQYF.

This clonotype came up many times. The chain's CDR3 is CASSPLKTYEQYF. The CDR3 nucleotides are TGTGCCAGCAGCCCGCTCAAGACCTACGAGCAGTACTTC. The V call is TRBV3-1, the J call TRBJ2-7; D ambiguous. The CDR3 is 13 amino acids. Germline CDR1 and CDR2: LGHDT and YNNKEL (reference sequence). V lost 4 bases and J lost 2, with 9 bases in between.

This clonotype was counted only a few times. The chain employs TRBV6-5 and TRBJ2-5, with 7 bases fitting TRBD2. There are 14 residues in the CDR3. V trimming: 2 bases; J trimming: 7 bases; junction bases outside the gene matches: 7. Germline lookup yields CDR1 MNHEY and CDR2 SVGAGI. CDR3 protein: CASSYQRERGTQYF. Written as DNA, the CDR3 is TGTGCCAGCAGTTACCAGCGAGAGCGGGGGACCCAGTACTTC.

This clonotype was counted many times. This chain links TRBV4-1 with TRBJ1-2; D unclear. CDR1 MGHRA and CDR2 YSYEKL come from the germline V gene. This CDR3 region has 15 residues. V shed 1 base and J shed 5 bases, with 14 bases lying between them. In DNA, the CDR3 is TGCGCCAGCAGCCAAGCTCCGCGGGGTACTTATGGCTACACCTTC. Its protein product is CASSQAPRGTYGYTF.

This clonotype was seen ten or more times. The chain joins TRBV27 to TRBJ2-7; 9 bases are a match to TRBD1. Germline V CDR1 and CDR2: MNHEY, SMNVEV (reference sequence). J lost 6 bases, V lost 5 bases, and 11 bases had no gene match. CDR3 length: 15 residues. The CDR3 loop reads CASSPGTGWRGEQYF. CDR3 DNA sequence: TGTGCCAGCAGTCCGGGGACAGGGTGGAGGGGCGAGCAGTACTTC.

V gene TRBV6-2 or TRBV6-3 combines with J gene TRBJ2-5; tentative D call: TRBD2 (5 bases). V lost 0 bases and J lost 1, with 12 bases in between. The CDR3 spans 16 residues. The germline gives CDR1 MNHEY, CDR2 SVGEGT. CDR3 amino acids: CASSYSTTPFQETQYF. CDR3 DNA sequence: TGTGCCAGCAGTTACTCGACTACGCCTTTCCAAGAGACCCAGTACTTC.

This clonotype has a count of ten or more. The chain employs TRBV12-3 or TRBV12-4 and TRBJ2-3, with D perhaps matching TRBD2 (5 bases). The CDR3 length is 16 residues. With 2 bases removed from V and 4 bases from J, the gap between germline ends came to 16 bases. CDR3 loop: CASSLRGLRTPDTQYF. CDR3 bases: TGTGCCAGCAGTTTACGAGGACTCCGAACCCCAGATACGCAGTATTTT.

The sample holds many counts of this clonotype. The chain has TRBV6-1 and TRBJ1-1; TRBD1 matches at 9 bases. Trimming at V came to 4 bases and at J to 6 bases, leaving 6 bases not matched to a gene. The CDR3 contains 14 residues. Germline V gene data show CDR1 as MNHNS and CDR2 as SASEGT. The CDR3 nucleotides read TGTGCCAGCAGTGGGTACAGGGGGCTGGCTGAAGCTTTCTTT. Residues: CASSGYRGLAEAFF.

Ten or more counts support this clonotype. The V gene is TRBV12-3 or TRBV12-4, the J gene TRBJ1-5; 7 positions agree with TRBD1. Trimming cost V 0 bases and J 5 bases; bases outside gene matches: 4. The length of the CDR3 is 15 residues. The CDR3 coding sequence is TGTGCCAGCAGTTTAGCCCGACAGGGCTATCAGCCCCAGCATTTT. Translating gives CASSLARQGYQPQHF.

V is TRBV14 and J is TRBJ2-1; the D gene is possibly TRBD2 (6 bases). The CDR3 extends over 13 amino acids. The V gene's germline CDR1 is SGHDN and CDR2 FVKESK. V was cut by 0 bases and J by 12 bases, with 12 bases left in between. CDR3 sequence: CASSQDPGVPQFF. Written as DNA, the CDR3 is TGTGCCAGCAGCCAAGATCCGGGGGTCCCGCAGTTCTTC.

In its sample, this clonotype was seen a few times. V usage is TRBV7-6 and J usage is TRBJ2-5; 10 bases agree with TRBD2. Germline values: CDR1 SGHVS, CDR2 FNYEAQ. V shed 5 bases, J shed 0 bases, and the junction held 6 bases outside the gene matches. The CDR3 covers 16 residues. The CDR3 coding sequence is TGTGCCAGCAGCCCCTCCCTAGCGGGGGACCAAGAGACCCAGTACTTC. This translates into CASSPSLAGDQETQYF.

The chain joins TRBV7-2 to TRBJ2-3; no clear D. Per germline, CDR1 SGHTA and CDR2 FQGNSA. Trimming left V 5 bases short and J 9 bases short, with 12 bases between. The CDR3 runs to 12 residues. In DNA, the CDR3 is TGTGCCAGCAGCCCCACTGACGGGACGCAGTATTTT. The encoded protein is CASSPTDGTQYF.